Only one count was recorded for the clone carrying this T cell receptor (beta chain). Its antigen is not identified. These data are taken from a study of CD8 T cells in Susac syndrome. Points from the study as a whole: As acknowledged by the study, its TCR sequencing and HLA analysis included a relatively small number of individuals.

RNA was extracted with the RNeasy kit, and a quantity of roughly 0.5 to 1 ug was reverse transcribed using random hexamers. A multiplex approach, immunoSEQ multiplex PCR, amplified TCR beta CDR3 across 54 Vbeta and 13 Jbeta. TCRdb passed the immunoSEQ multiplex PCR reads through MiXCR, listing each CDR3 protein once. This sample has about 280,000 distinct CDR3 sequences, with 70% to 90% found just once. The authors sequenced TCR beta from blood CD8+ and CD4+ T cells. Negative isolation was used for CD8+ and CD4+ T cells, and FACS enrichment was applied to TEMRA cells. The CDR3 extends over 13 amino acids. Germline CDR1 reads SGHTA; CDR2 reads FQGTGA. Deletions cut 5 bases from V and 2 bases from J, with 8 bases between.

This receptor was obtained from a human donor with multiple sclerosis. The V and J genes are TRBV7-3 and TRBJ2-3; D call uncertain. The sample comprised CD8+ T cells from PBMCs. CDR3 nucleotide sequence: TGTGCCAGCAGCGCCCAACACACAGATACGCAGTATTTT. Translating gives CASSAQHTDTQYF.